The entry below gives a single T cell receptor beta chain sequence along with its context. Its specificity is unknown. The data derive from a study of cytomegalovirus exposure and HLA in healthy donors. Study in general: Unique TCRs from HLA-typed donors, 65 million to 85 million of them, were held in an early data release. Study findings and constraints: 150 to 200 TCR beta chains were listed as cytomegalovirus-associated.

Unrecorded immune exposure was likely among donors, who were nominally healthy when sampled. Trimming removed 5 bases from V and 1 base from J; junction bases left unmatched: 4. The CDR3 runs to 16 residues. The germline gives CDR1 SEHNR, CDR2 FQNEAQ (reference sequence). Use of 60 Vbeta and 13 Jbeta primers characterized the PCR. TCRdb's copy holds only in-frame clones and misses some; the assay was immunoSEQ multiplex PCR. Of approximately 260,000 clones in the sample, roughly four fifths were seen once. The V and J genes are TRBV7-9 and TRBJ2-2; TRBD2 matches 10 bases. This clonotype was obtained from a woman aged 40 to 50 in good health and CMV-seropositive. The specimen sequenced was PBMCs. The CDR3 DNA reads TGTGCCAGCAGCCCACGGACTAGCGGGAACACCGGGGAGCTGTTTTTT. Protein sequence: CASSPRTSGNTGELFF. The complete variable domain, with remaining parts taken from reference TRBV7-9 and TRBJ2-2, reads DTGVSQNPRHKITKRGQNVTFRCDPISEHNRLYWYRQTLGQGPEFLTYFQNEAQLEKSRLLSDRFSAERPKGSFSTLEIQRTEQGDSAMYLCASSPRTSGNTGELFFGEGSRLTVL.